This T cell receptor (beta chain) originates from a study of OX40 agonist ivuxolimab in advanced cancers. Using immunoSEQ multiplex PCR, the repertoire was profiled, and TCRdb retains in-frame clones only, with some absent. In the table there are about 75,000 clones, more than 80% of which are singletons. Blood specimens came from baseline, cycle 4 day 1, and cycle 7 day 1. The starting material was CD4+ or CD8+ T cells sorted from blood, obtained in a trial of the OX40 agonist ivuxolimab. The receptor was derived from an adult with an advanced solid tumor such as melanoma, head and neck, liver or kidney cancer.

CDR3: CASRPLVILSYEQYF. The CDR3 DNA reads as TGTGCCAGCAGACCCTTAGTAATACTCTCCTACGAGCAGTACTTC. V and J are TRBV2 and TRBJ2-7, with unresolved D. Germline V gives CDR1 SNHLY, CDR2 FYNNEI. The CDR3 covers 15 residues. Trimming stripped 6 bases from V and 0 bases from J, with 15 bases between.